The subject of this entry is one T cell receptor beta chain. The record originates from a study of cytomegalovirus exposure and HLA in healthy donors. PCR amplification relied on 60 Vbeta primers (plus 13 Jbeta primers). TCRdb's copy holds only in-frame clones and misses some; the assay was immunoSEQ multiplex PCR. The top ten hold roughly 2.5% of the sample, which has under 150,000 clones, 70% to 85% seen once. The germline CDR1 and CDR2 sequences are ENHRY and SYGVKD. The CDR3 is 15 amino acids. Trimming removed 3 bases at V and 2 bases at J, with 13 bases between. The chain is built from TRBV10-3 and TRBJ1-1; maybe TRBD1 (5 bases). Material: PBMCs. The TCR originated in a boy aged 2 to 10 in good health and CMV-seronegative. The CDR3 is CAISDVPGGNTEAFF. The CDR3 DNA reads TGTGCCATCAGTGATGTCCCGGGGGGAAACACTGAAGCTTTCTTT.